The source of this TCR beta chain is a study of PD-L1 blockade in urothelial cancer. Libraries were prepared by immunoSEQ multiplex PCR; TCRdb keeps only in-frame clonotypes and omits some of them. Counted here are about 45,000 clones, roughly four fifths occurring once; the ten biggest clones make up approximately 13%. As to time point: peripheral blood 6 weeks after treatment start. The CDR3 is 13 amino acids. V lost 2 bases and J lost 10, with 11 bases in between. Germline V gene data show CDR1 as MNHNS and CDR2 as SASEGT. The sequence came from a man aged 60-69 years with urothelial cancer. The source material was PBMCs, sampled around atezolizumab (anti-PD-L1) treatment. This chain links TRBV6-1 with TRBJ1-4; tentatively, D is TRBD1 (5 bases). In DNA form, the CDR3 reads TGTGCCAGCAGTGAATCGGACACCACAAAACTGTTTTTT. Encoded protein: CASSESDTTKLFF.